Listed below are T cell receptor beta chains from one sample, sequenced in a study of CD8+ T cells in alopecia areata. The protocol was immunoSEQ multiplex PCR, while the TCRdb copy is restricted to in-frame clones and leaves out a portion. This table has 120,000 or so clones, around 48% appearing once. Material: NKG2D-low CD8+ T cells sorted from blood. These TCRs come from a human donor with alopecia areata. Both conserved end residues are part of each CDR3. The order of the fields is V gene, J gene, D gene, clone size, CDR3 protein, CDR3 DNA. D genes are given only for firm matches. Only part of the rows carry a size: once, few, many, or a class if the clone is expanded.

>TRBV18|TRBJ2-3|NA|NA
CASSPEGSTDTQYF
TGTGCCAGCTCACCAGAGGGGAGCACAGATACGCAGTATTTT
>TRBV7-6|TRBJ2-7|TRBD2|NA
CASSLAAAGLATEQYF
TGTGCCAGCAGCTTAGCGGCAGCAGGACTAGCTACCGAGCAGTACTTC
>TRBV30|TRBJ1-1|NA|NA
CAWRRVGQIEAFF
TGTGCCTGGAGGAGGGTAGGACAGATTGAAGCTTTCTTT
>TRBV14|TRBJ2-3|NA|NA
CASSQSADTQYF
TGTGCCAGCAGCCAAAGTGCAGATACGCAGTATTTT
>TRBV4-3|TRBJ1-1|NA|few
CASSQDQGRDTEAFF
TGCGCCAGCAGCCAAGATCAGGGACGGGACACTGAAGCTTTCTTT
>TRBV30|TRBJ1-6|NA|NA
CAWTLGGFNSPLHF
TGTGCCTGGACCCTGGGTGGGTTCAATTCACCCCTCCACTTT
>TRBV27|TRBJ2-7|TRBD1|once
CASLEGAEQYF
TGTGCCAGTCTAGAGGGGGCCGAGCAGTACTTC
>TRBV29-1|TRBJ2-3|TRBD2|few
CSVETSGPADTQYF
TGCAGCGTTGAAACTAGCGGGCCGGCCGATACGCAGTATTTT
>TRBV18|TRBJ2-5|NA|NA
CASSPGETQYF
TGTGCCAGCTCCCCGGGCGAGACCCAGTACTTC
>TRBV28|TRBJ2-1|NA|few
CASSPYNEQFF
TGTGCCAGCAGTCCGTACAATGAGCAGTTCTTC
>TRBV9|TRBJ1-2|NA|NA
CASSGYSRSNYGYTF
TGTGCCAGCAGCGGATACAGCAGATCAAACTATGGCTACACCTTC
>TRBV5-1|TRBJ1-1|TRBD1|NA
CASSLRTGAEAFF
TGCGCCAGCAGCCTGAGGACAGGGGCGGAAGCTTTCTTT
>TRBV13|TRBJ1-2|NA|NA
CASSLGGPGKGYTF
TGTGCCAGCAGCTTAGGAGGACCGGGGAAGGGCTACACCTTC
>TRBV29-1|TRBJ1-2|NA|NA
CSAGPRDKGGYTF
TGCAGCGCCGGGCCCCGGGATAAAGGAGGCTACACCTTC
>TRBV29-1|TRBJ1-1|NA|few
CSVDGGNTEAFF
TGCAGCGTTGATGGCGGGAACACTGAAGCTTTCTTT
>TRBV29-1|TRBJ2-2|NA|NA
CSVAFGRTAGELFF
TGCAGCGTCGCATTTGGACGGACCGCCGGGGAGCTGTTTTTT
>TRBV6-5|TRBJ2-3|TRBD2|few
CASSYPLADSTDTQYF
TGTGCCAGCAGTTACCCCCTAGCGGATAGCACAGATACGCAGTATTTT
>TRBV5-6|TRBJ2-3|NA|NA
CASSLGGGTDTQYF
TGTGCCAGCAGCTTGGGCGGGGGCACAGATACGCAGTATTTT
>TRBV28|TRBJ2-3|NA|few
CASSLELGVRRGGTDTQYF
TGTGCCAGCAGCCTCGAACTCGGTGTGAGGAGGGGAGGCACAGATACGCAGTATTTT
>TRBV13|TRBJ2-5|TRBD2|NA
CASRYGGSEETQYF
TGTGCCAGCAGGTACGGGGGGTCCGAAGAGACCCAGTACTTC
>TRBV29-1|TRBJ1-2|NA|NA
CSSLGGSGGYTF
TGCAGCTCCCTAGGGGGGTCAGGGGGCTACACCTTC
>TRBV18|TRBJ2-1|NA|NA
CASSPMGDSSYNEQFF
TGTGCCAGCTCACCAATGGGTGACAGTTCCTACAATGAGCAGTTCTTC
>TRBV5-1|TRBJ2-3|NA|NA
CASGADTQYF
TGCGCCAGTGGAGCAGATACGCAGTATTTT
>TRBV7-9|TRBJ1-1|NA|NA
CASSHPIRDPKDNTEAFF
TGTGCCAGCAGCCATCCAATCCGGGACCCGAAGGACAACACTGAAGCTTTCTTT
>TRBV29-1|TRBJ2-7|TRBD1|NA
CSVESRQGFEQYF
TGCAGCGTTGAATCGAGACAGGGGTTCGAGCAGTACTTC
>TRBV29-1|TRBJ2-7|TRBD2|few
CSVVGGGYEQYF
TGCAGCGTTGTTGGGGGAGGGTACGAGCAGTACTTC